This T cell receptor beta chain is drawn from a study of T cells after somatic rescue of genetic block. Generated by immunoSEQ multiplex PCR, the TCRdb table keeps only in-frame clones and is missing some. The sample lists tens of thousands of clones; approximately 91% were seen once. The sample holds one count of this clone. V dropped 9 bases and J dropped 6 bases, with 15 bases sitting between them. This CDR3 region has 13 residues. Germline CDR1 and CDR2: MNHEY and SMNVEV (reference sequence). The TCR was taken from a man aged 30-40 years. This rearrangement joins TRBV27 to TRBJ2-1; D is uncertain. The sequenced material came from peripheral blood mononuclear cells (PBMCs). The CDR3 nucleotides are TGTGCCAGTTCGGACGGCCTGCGCAATGAGCAGTTCTTC. As protein: CASSDGLRNEQFF.